A single sample is the source of the 3 T cell receptor beta chains below, sequenced in a study of siplizumab effects on memory and regulatory T cells. Repertoires were generated with immunoSEQ multiplex PCR, while TCRdb's copy carries only in-frame clones and drops some. The sample has more than 85,000 clones, approximately 90% seen once. Input material: Tregs sorted from blood. These receptors came from a human donor in good health.

The CDR3 DNA follows: TGTGCCAGTAGTACCTCGACAGGGATCTATGGCTACACCTTC. As protein: CASSTSTGIYGYTF. The chain has TRBV19 and TRBJ1-2, with TRBD1 identical over 7 bases. Per germline, CDR1 LNHDA and CDR2 SQIVND (reference sequence). The CDR3 spans 14 residues. Germline trimming cut 4 bases from V and 4 bases from J; bases unmatched to any gene: 6. Full variable domain (missing parts from reference TRBV19 and TRBJ1-2): DGGITQSPKYLFRKEGQNVTLSCEQNLNHDAMYWYRQDPGQGLRLIYYSQIVNDFQKGDIAEGYSVSREKKESFPLTVTSAQKNPTAFYLCASSTSTGIYGYTFGSGTRLTVV.

The V call is TRBV7-2, the J call TRBJ1-2; no firm D call. V was pared by 10 bases and J by 2 bases, with 14 bases between. Germline V gene data show CDR1 as SGHTA and CDR2 as FQGNSA. The CDR3 runs to 13 residues. CDR3 DNA: TGTGCCATTAGCAGGCGCTTCAACTATGGCTACACCTTC. It translates to CAISRRFNYGYTF. Supplemented by reference TRBV7-2 and TRBJ1-2, the full variable domain reads GAGVSQSPSNKVTEKGKDVELRCDPISGHTALYWYRQSLGQGLEFLIYFQGNSAPDKSGLPSDRFSAERTGGSVSTLTIQRTQQEDSAVYLCAISRRFNYGYTFGSGTRLTVV.

The chain couples TRBV7-8 to TRBJ1-3; the D is unclear. Germline V lookup: CDR1 SGHVS, CDR2 FQNEAQ. The CDR3 sequence is 15 residues long. The V end lost 3 bases, the J end lost 4 bases, and 13 bases lay between the germline ends. The CDR3 reads CASSFVGGSGNTIYF. CDR3 DNA: TGTGCCAGCAGCTTCGTGGGAGGATCAGGAAACACCATATATTTT.